Presented here are 19 T cell receptor beta chains from one specimen sequenced in a study of T cell changes during pregnancy in multiple sclerosis. Profiled with immunoSEQ multiplex PCR; TCRdb holds only in-frame clones, not every one. This sample has about 59,000 clones, with around 95% found just once. The material was CD4+ T cells from peripheral blood mononuclear cells, obtained before pregnancy. Every receptor here comes from a female donor with multiple sclerosis, enrolled in a pregnancy study.

The CDR3 loop is CASSPTTQAWETQYF. The DNA of the CDR3 is TGTGCCAGCTCACCGACGACCCAGGCATGGGAGACCCAGTACTTC. The chain combines TRBV18 with TRBJ2-5; unclear D gene. The V end was cut by 3 bases, the J end by 5 bases, with 16 bases between. CDR1 and CDR2 from the germline V gene are KGHSH and LQKENI. The CDR3 is 15 residues long.

The chain uses TRBV4-3 and TRBJ2-3; D not resolved. The length of the CDR3 is 14 residues. Trimming cost V 3 bases and J 3 bases, with 10 bases left between them. The germline V gene has CDR1 LGHNA and CDR2 YSLEER. The chain's CDR3 is CASSQTSETDTQYF. The CDR3 DNA is TGCGCCAGCAGCCAGACGTCGGAGACAGATACGCAGTATTTT.

The V and J genes are TRBV6-5 and TRBJ2-1; no reliable D call. CDR1 is MNHEY and CDR2 is SVGAGI in the germline V gene. The CDR3 totals 15 residues. V dropped 0 bases and J dropped 5 bases, with 11 bases sitting between them. The DNA of the CDR3 is TGTGCCAGCAGTTACTCGCGAAAGATTAACAATGAGCAGTTCTTC. This encodes CASSYSRKINNEQFF.

The J gene is TRBJ2-3, the V gene TRBV4-3; 10 nucleotides line up with TRBD2. Germline assignment: CDR1 LGHNA and CDR2 YSLEER. The CDR3 spans 17 residues. Germline trimming cut 0 bases from V and 0 bases from J; bases unmatched to any gene: 3. CDR3: CASSQDPSGGSTDTQYF. The CDR3 DNA reads TGCGCCAGCAGCCAAGACCCTAGCGGGGGTAGCACAGATACGCAGTATTTT.

This clone has more than one count but fewer than ten. V gene TRBV14 combines with J gene TRBJ2-7, with D perhaps matching TRBD2 (5 bases). The CDR3 is 14 amino acids. Between the trimmed V and J ends, which lost 4 bases and 2 bases, there was a span of 12 bases. Germline V gene lookup returns CDR1 SGHDN and CDR2 FVKESK. CDR3 sequence reads: CASSPNRGTYEQYF. CDR3 coding DNA: TGTGCCAGCAGCCCTAATCGGGGAACCTACGAGCAGTACTTC. Based on the CDR3 plus reference TRBV14 and TRBJ2-7, the full variable domain is EAGVTQFPSHSVIEKGQTVTLRCDPISGHDNLYWYRRVMGKEIKFLLHFVKESKQDESGMPNNRFLAERTGGTYSTLKVQPAELEDSGVYFCASSPNRGTYEQYFGPGTRLTVT.

V usage is TRBV9 and J usage is TRBJ2-2, with 10 bases that match TRBD2. V lost 3 bases, J lost 0 bases, and 2 bases stayed unmatched. The CDR3 loop spans 16 amino acids. CDR1 is SGDLS, CDR2 YYNGEE, per germline. CDR3 protein: CASSATSGANTGELFF. CDR3 coding DNA: TGTGCCAGCAGCGCTACTAGCGGGGCGAACACCGGGGAGCTGTTTTTT.

V is TRBV7-2 and J is TRBJ2-7, with 8 nucleotides matching TRBD1. CDR3 size: 15 residues. Germline V gives CDR1 SGHTA, CDR2 FQGNSA. Germline trimming cut 4 bases from V and 1 base from J; bases unmatched to any gene: 6. CDR3 DNA sequence: TGTGCCAGCAGCTCAACAGGGGGGCCATCCTACGAGCAGTACTTC. It codes for CASSSTGGPSYEQYF.

This chain connects TRBV7-9 to TRBJ2-7; 9 nucleotides match TRBD2. Germline values: CDR1 SEHNR, CDR2 FQNEAQ (reference sequence). The V segment lost 1 base and the J segment 7 bases; nucleotides outside the gene matches: 2. The CDR3 runs 13 residues. The CDR3 here is CASSLVTSGEQYF. The CDR3 DNA is TGTGCCAGCAGCTTAGTCACTAGCGGGGAGCAGTACTTC.

The table lists this clone with a count of one. The chain joins TRBV29-1 to TRBJ2-5, with a possible D match to TRBD1 (6 bases). The V end lost 7 bases, the J end lost 2 bases, and 11 bases lay between the germline ends. CDR1 is SQVTM, CDR2 ANQGSEA, per germline. CDR3 length: 12 amino acids. CDR3 loop: CSAGQKQETQYF. The DNA for the CDR3 is TGCAGCGCTGGACAGAAGCAAGAGACCCAGTACTTC.

The V and J genes are TRBV19 and TRBJ2-1; a weak D match, TRBD2 (6 bases). The CDR3 spans 15 residues. Germline CDR1 LNHDA, CDR2 SQIVND (reference sequence). Deletions cut 6 bases from V and 2 bases from J, with 14 bases between. CDR3 protein: CASRASDFAYNEQFF. The DNA for the CDR3 is TGTGCCAGTAGGGCTAGCGACTTTGCCTACAATGAGCAGTTCTTC.

The rearrangement joins TRBV9 to TRBJ2-7; 8 nucleotides align to TRBD2. V gave up 3 bases and J gave up 0 bases; unmatched junction bases: 2. CDR3 length: 14 residues. Germline values: CDR1 SGDLS, CDR2 YYNGEE. CDR3 sequence (DNA): TGTGCCAGCAGCGGGGGGACTAGCTCCTACGAGCAGTACTTC. Its translation: CASSGGTSSYEQYF.

The V call is TRBV30, the J call TRBJ2-3, with 11 bases that match TRBD2. J gave up 8 bases and V 3 bases, and 4 bases lay outside the gene matches. The CDR3 consists of 13 residues. The germline V gene has CDR1 GTSNPN and CDR2 SVGIG (reference sequence). This chain's CDR3 is CAWSTSGSGTQYF. The CDR3 DNA is TGTGCCTGGAGCACTAGCGGGAGTGGTACGCAGTATTTT.

This chain connects TRBV14 to TRBJ2-5, with 11 bases that match TRBD2. V was clipped by 0 bases and J by 3 bases; unmatched bases: 6. The CDR3 totals 17 residues. The germline V gene has CDR1 SGHDN and CDR2 FVKESK. The DNA of the CDR3 is TGTGCCAGCAGCCAAGACGTAGCGGGAGGGACTAAAGAGACCCAGTACTTC. Protein sequence: CASSQDVAGGTKETQYF.

The chain uses TRBV7-9 and TRBJ2-1; tentatively, D is TRBD1 (6 bases). Trimming took 1 base from V and 5 from J, leaving 15 bases between them. This CDR3 has 16 residues. Germline values: CDR1 SEHNR, CDR2 FQNEAQ (reference sequence). CDR3 sequence (DNA): TGTGCCAGCAGCTTAGAGGCGGCAGGGGAAGACAATGAGCAGTTCTTC. Its translation: CASSLEAAGEDNEQFF.

This chain connects TRBV28 to TRBJ1-1; D unclear. The CDR3 length is 12 residues. V was trimmed by 6 bases and J by 10 bases, leaving 15 bases between them. Germline V gene lookup returns CDR1 MDHEN and CDR2 SYDVKM. CDR3 nucleotide sequence: TGTGCCAGCAGCACTAAGGGAGTGCGAGCTTTCTTT. Encoded protein: CASSTKGVRAFF. Looking up the rest from reference TRBV28 and TRBJ1-1 gives the full variable domain: DVKVTQSSRYLVKRTGEKVFLECVQDMDHENMFWYRQDPGLGLRLIYFSYDVKMKEKGDIPEGYSVSREKKERFSLILESASTNQTSMYLCASSTKGVRAFFGQGTRLTVV.

The rearrangement uses TRBV9 and TRBJ1-3, with 9 bases lining up with TRBD1. Looked up from germline, CDR1 is SGDLS and CDR2 is YYNGEE. The V and J ends lost 0 bases and 4 bases, in that order; junction bases with no gene match: 17. This CDR3 contains 20 residues. CDR3 nucleotides: TGTGCCAGCAGCGTAGCCCCTTCCCCTTTACAGGGGGCCGTGGGAAACACCATATATTTT. This sequence encodes CASSVAPSPLQGAVGNTIYF.

This chain uses TRBV5-6 with TRBJ2-7; D is unresolved. V was trimmed by 2 bases and J by 2 bases, leaving 11 bases between them. The CDR3 length is 14 residues. Germline V gene sequence: CDR1 SGHDT, CDR2 YYEEEE. CDR3: CASSFIARTYEQYF. CDR3 DNA sequence: TGTGCCAGCAGCTTCATTGCCAGAACCTACGAGCAGTACTTC.

The CDR3 DNA reads as TGTGCCAGCAGCGTCAACAGGGTGACCTACAATGAGCAGTTCTTC. Its protein product is CASSVNRVTYNEQFF. V gene TRBV7-9 combines with J gene TRBJ2-1, with D possibly being TRBD1 (6 bases). This CDR3 is built from 15 residues. Germline CDR1 reads SEHNR; CDR2 reads FQNEAQ (reference sequence). Deletions cut 5 bases from V and 2 bases from J, with 13 bases between.

This clone was seen a single time. This chain links TRBV6-5 with TRBJ1-1; 10 nucleotides line up with TRBD1. With 6 bases clipped from V and 6 bases from J, the junction kept 10 bases outside the gene matches. The CDR3 runs to 15 residues. Germline V gene sequence: CDR1 MNHEY, CDR2 SVGAGI. The CDR3 DNA reads TGTGCCAGCAGCCAGGGACAGGGGAAATTCGCTGAAGCTTTCTTT. Translating gives CASSQGQGKFAEAFF.